These 3 T cell receptor beta chains share one sample of origin, sequenced in a study of high-grade serous ovarian cancer treatment subgroups. The method was immunoSEQ multiplex PCR; TCRdb's version includes in-frame clones alone and lacks a portion of them. The sample has a few thousand clones, over 70% seen once; the top ten hold 8.2%. Tumor samples were obtained before definitive surgery or chemotherapy. The specimen sequenced was tumor tissue. The receptors were gathered from a human donor with high-grade serous ovarian cancer.

V and J are TRBV30 and TRBJ1-1, with 10 bases matching TRBD1. The CDR3 is 15 amino acids. Germline assignment: CDR1 GTSNPN and CDR2 SVGIG (reference sequence). The J segment lost 1 base and the V segment lost 1 base, leaving 3 bases of the junction unmatched. Here the CDR3 DNA reads TGTGCCTGGAGTGGACAGGGGGCCGGGAACACTGAAGCTTTCTTT. Residues: CAWSGQGAGNTEAFF.

The rearrangement joins TRBV25-1 to TRBJ1-2; D gene unclear. Germline V gene data show CDR1 as MGHDK and CDR2 as SYGVNS. This CDR3 region has 14 residues. Trimming removed 2 bases from V and 4 bases from J, with 11 bases in between. The CDR3 protein is CASSERRAPYGYTF. DNA for the CDR3: TGTGCCAGCAGTGAACGCCGGGCCCCCTATGGCTACACCTTC.

This clone occurred once. This chain connects TRBV28 to TRBJ1-4; 9 positions match TRBD1. This CDR3 region has 14 residues. Trimming took 6 bases from V and 8 from J; bases not matched to a gene: 7. Germline V gene data show CDR1 as MDHEN and CDR2 as SYDVKM. Here the CDR3 DNA reads TGTGCCAGCAGCACACCCGGGACAGGGGAAAAACTGTTTTTT. This translates into CASSTPGTGEKLFF.